This TCR beta chain was obtained from a study of control samples from healthy donors and cancer patients. TCRdb's table, derived via immunoSEQ multiplex PCR, lists solely in-frame clones and lacks some. The sample yields about 35,000 clones, 85% to 90% seen once. Trimming pared 2 bases from V and 6 bases from J, leaving 8 bases between. This CDR3 region has 14 residues. From germline, CDR1 is SGHTA and CDR2 FQGTGA. This chain links TRBV7-3 with TRBJ1-6, with D unresolved. Sequences were obtained from PBMCs. This clonotype originated in a woman aged 40-49 years with lung cancer. The CDR3 DNA is TGTGCCAGCAGCTTAGGTCAGGTTAATTCACCCCTCCACTTT. Translating gives CASSLGQVNSPLHF.